A single sample is the source of the 20 T cell receptor beta chains below, sequenced in a study of OX40 agonist ivuxolimab in advanced cancers. TCRdb's table, derived via immunoSEQ multiplex PCR, lists solely in-frame clones and lacks some. The top ten clones hold about 17% of a sample with around 43,000 clones, 89% of them seen once. Specimen: CD4+ or CD8+ T cells sorted from blood, collected in a trial of the OX40 agonist ivuxolimab. The receptor set was obtained from an adult with an advanced solid tumor such as melanoma, head and neck, liver or kidney cancer.

CDR3 coding DNA: TGTGCCAGATTCGGGACCGACAGGGGCTACAATGAGCAGTTCTTC. Translated: CARFGTDRGYNEQFF. The rearrangement joins TRBV5-3 to TRBJ2-1; 8 positions match TRBD1. TRBV5-3 is given ORF status, its function remaining uncertain. This CDR3 region has 15 residues. The V and J ends lost 7 bases and 3 bases, in that order; junction bases with no gene match: 9.

The chain combines TRBV11-2 with TRBJ2-7; D might be TRBD1 (5 bases). Germline loops: CDR1 SGHAT, CDR2 FQNNGV. V dropped 7 bases and J dropped 4 bases, with 11 bases sitting between them. The CDR3 runs to 12 residues. The CDR3 sequence: CASNRRGYEQYF. CDR3 sequence (DNA): TGTGCCAGCAACCGAAGGGGTTACGAGCAGTACTTC.

CDR3: CASSLDRGGEEKLFF. The CDR3 coding sequence is TGTGCCAGCAGCTTAGACAGGGGAGGAGAGGAAAAACTGTTTTTT. The chain recombines TRBV7-9 with TRBJ1-4, with 7 positions matching TRBD1. CDR3 length: 15 residues. Germline V gives CDR1 SEHNR, CDR2 FQNEAQ (reference sequence). The V segment lost 1 base and the J segment 8 bases; nucleotides outside the gene matches: 7.

The V call is TRBV27, the J call TRBJ2-2; 7 nucleotides line up with TRBD1. The length of the CDR3 is 16 residues. The germline gives CDR1 MNHEY, CDR2 SMNVEV (reference sequence). V shed 2 bases and J 0 bases; nucleotides not matched to a gene: 3. The CDR3 reads CASSLTGTANTGELFF. The CDR3 coding sequence is TGTGCCAGCAGTTTAACCGGGACAGCGAACACCGGGGAGCTGTTTTTT.

The chain combines TRBV14 with TRBJ1-2; TRBD1 is a possible D gene (5 bases). The CDR3 consists of 13 residues. Germline CDR1 is SGHDN and CDR2 is FVKESK. Trimming stripped 6 bases from V and 7 bases from J, with 15 bases between. CDR3 nucleotide sequence: TGTGCCAGCAGACCGCAGGGTACCCTTGGCTACACCTTC. Amino acids: CASRPQGTLGYTF.

The gene calls are TRBV7-9 and TRBJ2-1; D is possibly TRBD1 (5 bases). Looked up from germline, CDR1 is SEHNR and CDR2 is FQNEAQ (reference sequence). This CDR3 is 15 amino acids long. Trimming shortened V by 2 bases and J by 8 bases, and 16 bases separated the two germline ends. In DNA, the CDR3 is TGTGCCAGCAGCTTAAAGTTCGGGTCCAGGGATGAGCAGTTCTTC. Its translation: CASSLKFGSRDEQFF.

This chain uses TRBV9 with TRBJ2-4; D possibly corresponds to TRBD2 (6 bases). Germline V gene sequence: CDR1 SGDLS, CDR2 YYNGEE. The CDR3 consists of 15 residues. The V end lost 0 bases, the J end lost 6 bases, and 13 bases lay between the germline ends. CDR3 sequence (DNA): TGTGCCAGCAGCGTAGGCGGGACCGCAGGAAACATTCAGTACTTC. It is translated as CASSVGGTAGNIQYF.

This clone has a single count. The chain is built from TRBV27 and TRBJ1-4; D is ambiguous. V was trimmed by 0 bases and J by 7 bases, leaving 12 bases between them. Germline CDR1 reads MNHEY; CDR2 reads SMNVEV (reference sequence). This CDR3 has 15 amino acids. The chain's CDR3 is CASSLSLLPGEKLFF. In DNA, the CDR3 is TGTGCCAGCAGTTTATCCCTGTTACCGGGTGAAAAACTGTTTTTT. Variable domain in full (rest from reference TRBV27 and TRBJ1-4): EAQVTQNPRYLITVTGKKLTVTCSQNMNHEYMSWYRQDPGLGLRQIYYSMNVEVTDKGDVPEGYKVSRKEKRNFPLILESPSPNQTSLYFCASSLSLLPGEKLFFGSGTQLSVL.

The chain recombines TRBV27 with TRBJ2-1, with D tentatively TRBD2 (6 bases). Per germline, CDR1 MNHEY and CDR2 SMNVEV (reference sequence). V lost 5 bases and J 4 bases, leaving 18 bases between the germline ends. CDR3 size: 16 residues. DNA of the CDR3: TGTGCCAGCAGTGACCTCAGTTCGGGGGTTTACAATGAGCAGTTCTTC. It yields the protein CASSDLSSGVYNEQFF.

The chain combines TRBV5-6 with TRBJ2-1; D not certain. V gave up 2 bases and J gave up 10 bases, with 10 bases separating them. The CDR3 consists of 12 residues. Per the germline V gene, CDR1 is SGHDT and CDR2 is YYEEEE. The CDR3 nucleotides are TGTGCCAGCAGCTTACCCCTCGTAGAGCAGTTCTTC. Protein: CASSLPLVEQFF.

The chain joins TRBV30 to TRBJ1-1, with D maybe TRBD1 (6 bases). Trimming left V 4 bases short and J 0 bases short, with 12 bases between. Germline CDR1 and CDR2: GTSNPN and SVGIG (reference sequence). The CDR3 sequence is 14 residues long. CDR3 protein: CAWKGGQLNTEAFF. In DNA, the CDR3 is TGTGCCTGGAAGGGGGGACAATTGAACACTGAAGCTTTCTTT.

The chain links TRBV6-1 to TRBJ2-7; D unresolved. CDR1 MNHNS and CDR2 SASEGT come from the germline V gene. V was trimmed by 4 bases and J by 4 bases, leaving 17 bases between them. This CDR3 comprises 15 residues. This CDR3 reads CASSVGLNRGYEQYF. CDR3 coding DNA: TGTGCCAGCAGTGTTGGGCTAAACCGAGGATACGAGCAGTACTTC.

The chain recombines TRBV5-6 with TRBJ2-7, with D possibly TRBD2 on 6 matching bases. Per the germline V gene, CDR1 is SGHDT and CDR2 is YYEEEE. V lost 0 bases and J lost 0, with 16 bases in between. The CDR3 sequence is 17 residues long. In DNA, the CDR3 is TGTGCCAGCAGCTTGGCCGCGGGACTTGGGAGCTCCTACGAGCAGTACTTC. It is translated as CASSLAAGLGSSYEQYF.

This CDR3 is CASSPGLLAKNIQYF. The CDR3 coding sequence is TGTGCCAGCAGCCCGGGACTTCTAGCCAAAAACATTCAGTACTTC. V and J are TRBV7-2 and TRBJ2-4, with D perhaps TRBD2 (6 bases). CDR1 and CDR2 (germline): SGHTA, FQGNSA. There are 15 residues in the CDR3. The V and J ends lost 5 bases and 0 bases respectively, with 11 bases between them.

This clone is deemed medium-sized. CDR3 bases: TGCGCCAGCAGCTTTAAACAGGGGGCTTTCAACGAGCAGTACTTC. Residues: CASSFKQGAFNEQYF. The chain links TRBV5-1 to TRBJ2-7; 9 bases are shared with TRBD1. CDR1 is SGHRS and CDR2 is YFSETQ in the germline V gene. V lost 2 bases and J lost 5; bases outside the gene matches: 8. The CDR3 loop spans 15 amino acids.

The rearrangement uses TRBV6-9 and TRBJ2-7, with a weak D call TRBD1 (5 bases). Germline CDR1 is MNHGY and CDR2 is SVAAGI. The CDR3 is made up of 12 amino acids. The ends were cut back, 2 bases at V and 3 bases at J, with 5 bases in the middle. CDR3 residues: CASSYDSYEQYF. Here the CDR3 DNA reads TGTGCCAGCAGTTATGACAGCTACGAGCAGTACTTC.

This clone is a singleton in its sample. The chain has TRBV11-2 and TRBJ1-3; 9 bases are a match to TRBD1. The CDR3 contains 17 residues. The trim removed 2 bases at V and 4 bases at J, leaving 9 bases unmatched. Germline V gene lookup returns CDR1 SGHAT and CDR2 FQNNGV. The CDR3: CASSLRHRGQGGNTIYF. In DNA form, the CDR3 reads TGTGCCAGCAGCTTACGACACAGGGGGCAAGGCGGAAACACCATATATTTT.

The rearrangement links TRBV7-9 to TRBJ2-1; 8 nucleotides match TRBD2. With V trimmed by 0 bases and J by 11 bases, 6 bases remained unmatched. CDR1 and CDR2 from the germline V gene are SEHNR and FQNEAQ (reference sequence). The length of the CDR3 is 14 residues. The CDR3 region has the DNA TGTGCCAGCAGCTTAGCGGTGACTAGCGAGCAGCAGTTCTTC. Amino acid sequence: CASSLAVTSEQQFF.

This chain uses TRBV11-2 with TRBJ1-2; no clear D. Trimming shortened V by 5 bases and J by 4 bases, and 17 bases separated the two germline ends. Germline V gives CDR1 SGHAT, CDR2 FQNNGV. This CDR3 has 15 residues. The CDR3 here is CASSVPGLGGYGYTF. The CDR3 bases are TGTGCCAGCAGCGTCCCCGGTTTGGGCGGCTATGGCTACACCTTC.

This rearrangement joins TRBV9 to TRBJ1-5; perhaps TRBD1 as D (5 bases). From germline, CDR1 is SGDLS and CDR2 YYNGEE. Trimming took off 2 bases at V and 0 bases at J, with 9 bases between the two ends. CDR3 length: 15 residues. The CDR3 loop reads CASSVGPNSNQPQHF. The DNA for the CDR3 is TGTGCCAGCAGCGTGGGACCGAATAGCAATCAGCCCCAGCATTTT. Full variable domain (rest looked up from reference TRBV9 and TRBJ1-5): DSGVTQTPKHLITATGQRVTLRCSPRSGDLSVYWYQQSLDQGLQFLIQYYNGEERAKGNILERFSAQQFPDLHSELNLSSLELGDSALYFCASSVGPNSNQPQHFGDGTRLSIL.